This TCR beta chain was sequenced for a study of blood T cell repertoires in COVID-19. Study-wide background: From the United States, Italy and Spain came samples of acute and convalescent COVID-19. PBMCs, B-cell-depleted T cells, or T cells provided the cDNA or gDNA that made up the material.

CDR1 is MDHEN, CDR2 SYDVKM, per germline. This CDR3 contains 16 residues. With 3 bases removed from V and 0 bases from J, the gap between germline ends came to 15 bases. Per the authors' pipeline: The assay estimated nucleated cells by amplifying reference gene primers. Sequenced by immunoSEQ multiplex PCR; TCRdb stores in-frame clones only, minus some. V and J calls and clone size are copied from that table; D and trimming were computed from the DNA. The table lists roughly 260,000 clones, around 87% of them singletons, with 2.3% in the top ten. Sequenced: peripheral blood. The TCR was taken from a woman between 50 and 59 years old with acute or convalescent COVID-19. The chain carries TRBV28 and TRBJ2-7, with a tentative D call TRBD1 (5 bases). CDR3 region: CASSFDWSGRSYEQYF. In DNA form, the CDR3 reads TGTGCCAGCAGTTTTGATTGGTCAGGGCGCTCCTACGAGCAGTACTTC.